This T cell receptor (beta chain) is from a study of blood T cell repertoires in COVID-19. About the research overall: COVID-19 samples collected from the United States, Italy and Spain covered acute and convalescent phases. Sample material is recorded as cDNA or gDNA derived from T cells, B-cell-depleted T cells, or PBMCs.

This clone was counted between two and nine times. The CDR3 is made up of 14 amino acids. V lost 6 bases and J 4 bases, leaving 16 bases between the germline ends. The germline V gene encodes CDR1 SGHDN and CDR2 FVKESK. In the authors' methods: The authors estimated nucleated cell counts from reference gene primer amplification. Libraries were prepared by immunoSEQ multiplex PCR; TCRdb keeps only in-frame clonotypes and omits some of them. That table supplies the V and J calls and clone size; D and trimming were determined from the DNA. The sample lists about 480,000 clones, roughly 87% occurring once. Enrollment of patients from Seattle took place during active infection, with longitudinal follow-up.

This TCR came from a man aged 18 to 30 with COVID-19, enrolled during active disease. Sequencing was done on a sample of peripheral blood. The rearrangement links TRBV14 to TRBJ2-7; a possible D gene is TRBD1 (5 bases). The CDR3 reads CASSPGQGVYEQYF. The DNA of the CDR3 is TGTGCCAGCAGTCCCGGACAAGGGGTGTACGAGCAGTACTTC.